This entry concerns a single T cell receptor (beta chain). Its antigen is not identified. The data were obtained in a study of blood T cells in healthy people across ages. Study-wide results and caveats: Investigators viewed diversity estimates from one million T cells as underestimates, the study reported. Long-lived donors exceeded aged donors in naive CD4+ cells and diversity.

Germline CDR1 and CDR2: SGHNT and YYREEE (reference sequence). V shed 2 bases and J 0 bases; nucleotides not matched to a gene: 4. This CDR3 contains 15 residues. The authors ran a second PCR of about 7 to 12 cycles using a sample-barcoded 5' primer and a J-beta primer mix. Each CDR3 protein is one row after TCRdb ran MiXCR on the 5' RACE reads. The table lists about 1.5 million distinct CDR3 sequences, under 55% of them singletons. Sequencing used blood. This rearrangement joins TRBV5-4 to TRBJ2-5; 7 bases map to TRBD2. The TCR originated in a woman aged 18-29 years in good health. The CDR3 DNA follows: TGTGCCAGCAGCTTAGCTAGCGGCAACCAAGAGACCCAGTACTTC. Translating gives CASSLASGNQETQYF.